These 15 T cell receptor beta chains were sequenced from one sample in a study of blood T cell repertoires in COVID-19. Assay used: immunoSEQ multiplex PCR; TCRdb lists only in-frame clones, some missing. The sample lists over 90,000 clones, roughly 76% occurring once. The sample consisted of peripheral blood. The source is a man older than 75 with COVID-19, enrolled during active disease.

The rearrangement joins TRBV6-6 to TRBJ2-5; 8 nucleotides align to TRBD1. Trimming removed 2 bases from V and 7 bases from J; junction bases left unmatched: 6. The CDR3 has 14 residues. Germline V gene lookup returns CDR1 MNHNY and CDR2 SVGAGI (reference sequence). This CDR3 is CASSYRDRPRTQYF. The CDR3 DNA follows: TGTGCCAGCAGTTACCGGGACAGGCCCCGGACCCAGTACTTC.

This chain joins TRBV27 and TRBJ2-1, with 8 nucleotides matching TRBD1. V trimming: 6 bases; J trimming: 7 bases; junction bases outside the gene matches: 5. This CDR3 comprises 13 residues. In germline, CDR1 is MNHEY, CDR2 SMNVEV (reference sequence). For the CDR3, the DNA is TGTGCCAGCAGCCTCGACAGGGGAAATGAGCAGTTCTTC. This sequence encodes CASSLDRGNEQFF.

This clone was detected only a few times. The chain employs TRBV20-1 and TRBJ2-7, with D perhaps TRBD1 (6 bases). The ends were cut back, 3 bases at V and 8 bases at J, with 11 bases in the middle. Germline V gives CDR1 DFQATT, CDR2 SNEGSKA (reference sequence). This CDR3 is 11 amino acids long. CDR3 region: CSASQGTKQYF. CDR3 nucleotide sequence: TGCAGTGCTAGTCAGGGGACGAAGCAGTACTTC.

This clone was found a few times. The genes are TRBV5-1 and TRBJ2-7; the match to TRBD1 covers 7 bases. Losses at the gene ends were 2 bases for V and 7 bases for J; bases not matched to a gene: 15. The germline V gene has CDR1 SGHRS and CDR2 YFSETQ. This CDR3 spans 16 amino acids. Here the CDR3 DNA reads TGCGCCAGCAGCTTAAGTACCGGGACAGCCGGCGGAGAGCAGTACTTC. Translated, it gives CASSLSTGTAGGEQYF. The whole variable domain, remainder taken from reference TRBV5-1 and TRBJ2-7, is KAGVTQTPRYLIKTRGQQVTLSCSPISGHRSVSWYQQTPGQGLQFLFEYFSETQRNKGNFPGRFSGRQFSNSRSEMNVSTLELGDSALYLCASSLSTGTAGGEQYFGPGTRLTVT.

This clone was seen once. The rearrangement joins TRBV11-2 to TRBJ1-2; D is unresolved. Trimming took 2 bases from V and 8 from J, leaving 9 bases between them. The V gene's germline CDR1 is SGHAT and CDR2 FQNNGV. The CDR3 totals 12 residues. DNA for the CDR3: TGTGCCAGCAGCTTACCAGGTCTGGGCTACACCTTC. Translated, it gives CASSLPGLGYTF.

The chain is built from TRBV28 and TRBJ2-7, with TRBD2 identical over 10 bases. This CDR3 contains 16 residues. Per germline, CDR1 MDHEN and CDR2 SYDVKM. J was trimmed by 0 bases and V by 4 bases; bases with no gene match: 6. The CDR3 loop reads CASSSRTSGLSYEQYF. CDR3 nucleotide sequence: TGTGCCAGCAGTTCGCGGACTAGCGGTCTCTCCTACGAGCAGTACTTC.

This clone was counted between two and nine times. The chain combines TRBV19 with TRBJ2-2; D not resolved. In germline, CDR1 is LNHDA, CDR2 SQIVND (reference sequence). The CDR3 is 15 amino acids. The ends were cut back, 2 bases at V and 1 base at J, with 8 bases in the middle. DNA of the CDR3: TGTGCCAGTAGTATAAGCGAATTGAACACCGGGGAGCTGTTTTTT. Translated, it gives CASSISELNTGELFF.

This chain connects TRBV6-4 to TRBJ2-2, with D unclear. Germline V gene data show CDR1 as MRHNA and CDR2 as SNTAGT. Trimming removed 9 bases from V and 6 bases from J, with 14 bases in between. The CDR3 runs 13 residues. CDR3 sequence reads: CARRIRDPGELFF. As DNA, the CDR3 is TGTGCCAGGAGGATTCGCGATCCCGGGGAGCTGTTTTTT.

The DNA for the CDR3 is TGTGCCACCGCCAGCGCTTCGAACACTGAAGCTTTCTTT. As protein: CATASASNTEAFF. The chain recombines TRBV27 with TRBJ1-1; no reliable D call. The CDR3 runs 13 residues. The V gene lost 10 bases and the J gene lost 1 base, with 13 bases spanning the gap. The germline V gene has CDR1 MNHEY and CDR2 SMNVEV (reference sequence).

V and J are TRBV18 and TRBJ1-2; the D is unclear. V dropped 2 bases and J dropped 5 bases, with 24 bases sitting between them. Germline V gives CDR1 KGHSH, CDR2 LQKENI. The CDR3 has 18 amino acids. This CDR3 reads CASSPVMSVQQQRYGYTF. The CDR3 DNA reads TGTGCCAGCTCACCAGTGATGTCAGTCCAACAGCAACGGTATGGCTACACCTTC.

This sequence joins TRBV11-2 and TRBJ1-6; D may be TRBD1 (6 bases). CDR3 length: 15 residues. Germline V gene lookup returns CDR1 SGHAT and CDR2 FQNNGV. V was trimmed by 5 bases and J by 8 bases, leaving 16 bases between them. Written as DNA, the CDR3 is TGTGCCAGCAGCATACAGGGAAATGGTGATTCACCCCTCCACTTT. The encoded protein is CASSIQGNGDSPLHF.

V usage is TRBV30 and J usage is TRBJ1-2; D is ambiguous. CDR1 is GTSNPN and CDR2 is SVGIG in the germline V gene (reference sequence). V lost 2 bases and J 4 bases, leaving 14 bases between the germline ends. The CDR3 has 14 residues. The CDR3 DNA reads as TGTGCCTGGAGTCCTTGGGAGGGTTTCTATGGCTACACCTTC. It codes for CAWSPWEGFYGYTF.

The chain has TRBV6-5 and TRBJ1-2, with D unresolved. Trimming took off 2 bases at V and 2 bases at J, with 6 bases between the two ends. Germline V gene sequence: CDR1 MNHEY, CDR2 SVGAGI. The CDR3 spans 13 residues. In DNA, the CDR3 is TGTGCCAGCAGTTACACACAGAACTATGGCTACACCTTC. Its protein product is CASSYTQNYGYTF.

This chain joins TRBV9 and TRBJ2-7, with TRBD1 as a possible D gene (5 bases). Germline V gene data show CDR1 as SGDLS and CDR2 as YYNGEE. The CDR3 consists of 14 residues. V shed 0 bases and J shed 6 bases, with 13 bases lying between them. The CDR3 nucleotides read TGTGCCAGCAGCGTAGGCGAAGGTAGGGGCGAGCAGTACTTC. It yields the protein CASSVGEGRGEQYF.

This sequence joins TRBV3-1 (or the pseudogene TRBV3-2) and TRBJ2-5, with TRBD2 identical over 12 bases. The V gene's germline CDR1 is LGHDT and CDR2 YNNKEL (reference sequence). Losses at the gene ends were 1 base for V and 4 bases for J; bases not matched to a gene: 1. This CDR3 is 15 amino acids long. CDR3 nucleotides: TGTGCCAGCAGCCAAGCGACTAGCGGGGGAGAGACCCAGTACTTC. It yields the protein CASSQATSGGETQYF.